Below, one TCR beta chain is given with its context. This CDR3 is 13 amino acids long. Trimming removed 2 bases from V and 3 bases from J, with 7 bases in between. Germline assignment: CDR1 KGHSH and CDR2 LQKENI. This sample stems from a study of identical twins. Each CDR3 protein gets one entry after TCRdb re-called the 5' RACE reads with MiXCR. This sample has hundreds of thousands of distinct CDR3 sequences, with less than 7% found just once. In every case, the donor was a healthy Caucasian. This rearrangement joins TRBV18 to TRBJ1-1; no reliable D call. This TCR derives from a man aged 18 to 30 in good health. Sequencing was done on a sample of naive T cells sorted from blood. The DNA for the CDR3 is TGTGCCAGCTCACCATCATCCGACACTGAAGCTTTCTTT. Translation: CASSPSSDTEAFF.